This TCR beta chain derives from a study of blood T cell repertoires in COVID-19. Study overall: Sites in the United States, Italy and Spain provided acute and convalescent COVID-19 samples.

Only in-frame clones appear in the TCRdb table, and some are missing; sequencing was by immunoSEQ multiplex PCR. The repertoire includes some 150,000 clones, around 90% of them detected once, and about 1.6% sits in the top ten. The CDR3 covers 15 residues. V was pared by 4 bases and J by 3 bases, with 15 bases between. Germline V gives CDR1 SGHAT, CDR2 FQNNGV. The receptor comes from a woman between 50 and 59 years old with acute or convalescent COVID-19. What was sequenced was peripheral blood. The chain employs TRBV11-2 and TRBJ1-1; D is unclear. The CDR3 sequence is CASSSTPLQYTEAFF. The DNA of the CDR3 is TGTGCCAGCAGCTCAACTCCATTACAGTACACTGAAGCTTTCTTT.